The 20 T cell receptor beta chains below all came from one sample that was sequenced in a study of cytomegalovirus exposure and HLA in healthy donors. Researchers ran the PCR with 60 Vbeta and 13 Jbeta primers. Sequencing was performed with immunoSEQ multiplex PCR; in TCRdb, only in-frame clones are kept and a portion is missing. The sample shows over 150,000 clones, about 72% of them seen only once. Sequencing was performed on PBMCs. These receptor sequences come from a man in his sixties in good health and CMV-seronegative.

V is TRBV9 and J is TRBJ2-7, with TRBD2 as a possible D gene (6 bases). The V and J ends lost 2 bases and 0 bases respectively, with 9 bases between them. Germline V CDR1 and CDR2: SGDLS, YYNGEE. This CDR3 contains 14 residues. CDR3 in amino acids: CASSVRDFSYEQYF. CDR3 bases: TGTGCCAGCAGCGTGAGGGACTTCTCCTACGAGCAGTACTTC.

This clone was detected a few times. This sequence joins TRBV27 and TRBJ2-7, with D possibly matching TRBD1 (5 bases). The CDR3 extends over 17 amino acids. Germline V CDR1 and CDR2: MNHEY, SMNVEV (reference sequence). V lost 3 bases, J lost 0 bases, and 18 bases lay in between. The CDR3 sequence: CASSFFPSQAPSYEQYF. CDR3 DNA sequence: TGTGCCAGCAGTTTTTTCCCCTCACAGGCTCCCTCCTACGAGCAGTACTTC.

The CDR3 region is CASISLDRDYGYTF. The CDR3 DNA is TGTGCCAGTATCTCCCTTGACAGGGACTATGGCTACACCTTC. The chain is built from TRBV19 and TRBJ1-2; TRBD1 agrees at 7 bases. CDR1 is LNHDA, CDR2 SQIVND, per germline (reference sequence). This CDR3 is 14 amino acids long. The J segment lost 3 bases and the V segment lost 7 bases, leaving 8 bases of the junction unmatched.

This chain uses TRBV7-2 with TRBJ1-1; 11 bases are shared with TRBD1. Germline trimming cut 4 bases from V and 4 bases from J; bases unmatched to any gene: 2. The length of the CDR3 is 14 residues. Germline V lookup: CDR1 SGHTA, CDR2 FQGNSA. DNA for the CDR3: TGTGCCAGCAGCTACGGGACAGGGGGCACTGAAGCTTTCTTT. It translates to CASSYGTGGTEAFF.

Worth noting for this clone: The same CDR3 arises from other DNA sequences in this sample as well. V and J are TRBV10-3 and TRBJ2-3; D is undetermined. The germline V gene encodes CDR1 ENHRY and CDR2 SYGVKD. CDR3 length: 13 amino acids. V was trimmed by 5 bases and J by 0 bases, leaving 6 bases between them. The DNA for the CDR3 is TGTGCCATCAGTAGGCGGAGCACAGATACGCAGTATTTT. Protein product: CAISRRSTDTQYF.

The gene calls are TRBV5-1 and TRBJ1-1; 9 bases match TRBD1. The CDR3 is 14 residues long. CDR1 and CDR2 (germline): SGHRS, YFSETQ. V lost 5 bases and J lost 10; bases outside the gene matches: 12. The CDR3 DNA reads as TGCGCCAGCAGGTCAACAGGGGGCGCGTCTGGAGCTTTCTTT. Its translation: CASRSTGGASGAFF. The entire variable domain, with the rest obtained from reference TRBV5-1 and TRBJ1-1, is as follows: KAGVTQTPRYLIKTRGQQVTLSCSPISGHRSVSWYQQTPGQGLQFLFEYFSETQRNKGNFPGRFSGRQFSNSRSEMNVSTLELGDSALYLCASRSTGGASGAFFGQGTRLTVV.

The V gene is TRBV9, the J gene TRBJ1-6; 7 nucleotides agree with TRBD1. V shed 0 bases and J 7 bases; nucleotides not matched to a gene: 10. Germline CDR1 and CDR2: SGDLS and YYNGEE. The CDR3 spans 17 residues. The CDR3 protein is CASSVEQQGMGNSPLHF. CDR3 bases: TGTGCCAGCAGCGTAGAGCAACAGGGGATGGGGAATTCACCCCTCCACTTT. Full variable domain (missing parts from reference TRBV9 and TRBJ1-6): DSGVTQTPKHLITATGQRVTLRCSPRSGDLSVYWYQQSLDQGLQFLIQYYNGEERAKGNILERFSAQQFPDLHSELNLSSLELGDSALYFCASSVEQQGMGNSPLHFGNGTRLTVT.

V and J are TRBV1 and TRBJ2-3; the DNA was not compared with TRBD2, the D call given in the table. TRBV1 is a known pseudogene. This CDR3 spans 18 amino acids. The CDR3 loop is CTSRAGPCGGPLEDTQYF. DNA of the CDR3: TGCACCAGCAGGGCTGGCCCGTGCGGGGGCCCTCTTGAGGATACGCAGTATTTT.

This clone was counted once. V and J are TRBV4-3 and TRBJ1-3, with D possibly TRBD1 on 5 matching bases. The CDR3 totals 14 residues. V was trimmed by 0 bases and J by 7 bases, leaving 10 bases between them. Looked up from germline, CDR1 is LGHNA and CDR2 is YSLEER. Written as DNA, the CDR3 is TGCGCCAGCAGCCAAGATAGGACACGGAACACCATATATTTT. It encodes CASSQDRTRNTIYF.

The V gene is TRBV30, the J gene TRBJ1-5, with TRBD1 matching 8 bases. Trimming at V came to 3 bases and at J to 3 bases, leaving 7 bases not matched to a gene. The germline V gene has CDR1 GTSNPN and CDR2 SVGIG (reference sequence). This CDR3 has 15 amino acids. The CDR3 DNA follows: TGTGCCTGGAGCGCCCACAGGGGGAACAATCAGCCCCAGCATTTT. This encodes CAWSAHRGNNQPQHF.

This chain joins TRBV4-3 and TRBJ1-2; possibly TRBD1 for D (6 bases). CDR1 is LGHNA and CDR2 is YSLEER in the germline V gene. Trimming took off 0 bases at V and 1 base at J, with 9 bases between the two ends. The CDR3 is 15 residues long. The CDR3 region is CASSQDVQGNYGYTF. The DNA of the CDR3 is TGCGCCAGCAGCCAAGACGTACAGGGTAACTATGGCTACACCTTC.

This clone was recorded only once. V usage is TRBV15 and J usage is TRBJ2-7; a weak D match, TRBD2 (5 bases). This CDR3 is built from 15 residues. Germline V lookup: CDR1 LNHNV, CDR2 YYDKDF (reference sequence). With 2 bases removed from V and 5 bases from J, the gap between germline ends came to 16 bases. CDR3 region: CATSRTRGLANEQYF. In DNA form, the CDR3 reads TGTGCCACCAGCAGAACCCGAGGGCTAGCAAACGAGCAGTACTTC.

CDR3 in amino acids: CASSRLAGGSYEQYF. As DNA, the CDR3 is TGTGCCAGCAGCCGATTAGCGGGAGGCTCCTACGAGCAGTACTTC. The V and J genes are TRBV11-1 and TRBJ2-7; 10 bases match TRBD2. The germline CDR1 and CDR2 sequences are SGHAT and FQDESV (reference sequence). The V gene end was trimmed by 5 bases and the J gene end by 0 bases; junction bases not matched to a gene: 4. The length of the CDR3 is 15 residues. The full variable domain, completed using reference TRBV11-1 and TRBJ2-7, is EAEVAQSPRYKITEKSQAVAFWCDPISGHATLYWYRQILGQGPELLVQFQDESVVDDSQLPKDRFSAERLKGVDSTLKIQPAELGDSAMYLCASSRLAGGSYEQYFGPGTRLTVT.

Relative to its sample, this clone is medium-sized. The rearrangement links TRBV28 to TRBJ1-3; D gene ambiguous. V shed 2 bases and J shed 0 bases, with 5 bases lying between them. Germline V lookup: CDR1 MDHEN, CDR2 SYDVKM. There are 14 residues in the CDR3. CDR3 in DNA: TGTGCCAGCAGTTTACAAAACTCTGGAAACACCATATATTTT. Protein: CASSLQNSGNTIYF.

The table lists this clone with a few counts. V is TRBV10-1 and J is TRBJ1-1; 8 nucleotides match TRBD1. CDR3 size: 13 residues. The germline CDR1 and CDR2 sequences are WNHNN and SYGVQD (reference sequence). The trim removed 8 bases at V and 3 bases at J, leaving 5 bases unmatched. CDR3 sequence: CASSRGHDTEAFF. CDR3 nucleotide sequence: TGCGCCAGCTCCAGGGGGCATGACACTGAAGCTTTCTTT.

J is TRBJ2-5 and V is TRBV13; the D gene is possibly TRBD1 (5 bases). Germline V gives CDR1 PRHDT, CDR2 FYEKMQ (reference sequence). This CDR3 contains 14 residues. Trimming took 0 bases from V and 4 from J, leaving 9 bases between them. CDR3 sequence: CASSLGLQGETQYF. CDR3 coding DNA: TGTGCCAGCAGCTTAGGGTTGCAGGGAGAGACCCAGTACTTC.

The V and J genes are TRBV19 and TRBJ2-1, with 9 bases matching TRBD2. The CDR3 runs 17 residues. Germline-derived CDR1 and CDR2 are LNHDA and SQIVND (reference sequence). J gave up 0 bases and V 1 base, and 4 bases lay outside the gene matches. CDR3 sequence reads: CASSIGTSAYSYNEQFF. Written as DNA, the CDR3 is TGTGCCAGTAGTATAGGGACTAGCGCATACTCCTACAATGAGCAGTTCTTC.

With regard to this clone: This CDR3 fails to terminate in the conserved phenylalanine or tryptophan, so it likely reflects a read error. This chain connects TRBV7-6 to TRBJ2-7, with TRBD1 as a possible D gene (5 bases). Germline values: CDR1 SGHVS, CDR2 FNYEAQ. The CDR3 contains 14 residues. V was clipped by 2 bases and J by 3 bases, with 11 bases between them. CDR3: CASSLRGQGYEQYL. In nucleotides, the CDR3 is TGTGCCAGCAGCTTAAGAGGACAAGGCTACGAGCAGTACCTC.

The rearrangement uses TRBV14 and TRBJ2-1, with a possible D match to TRBD2 (5 bases). V was pared by 0 bases and J by 7 bases, with 10 bases between. This CDR3 region has 14 residues. CDR1 SGHDN and CDR2 FVKESK come from the germline V gene. This CDR3 is CASSQDLAMNEQFF. In DNA form, the CDR3 reads TGTGCCAGCAGCCAAGATTTAGCGATGAATGAGCAGTTCTTC. The whole variable domain, remainder taken from reference TRBV14 and TRBJ2-1, is EAGVTQFPSHSVIEKGQTVTLRCDPISGHDNLYWYRRVMGKEIKFLLHFVKESKQDESGMPNNRFLAERTGGTYSTLKVQPAELEDSGVYFCASSQDLAMNEQFFGPGTRLTVL.

This chain uses TRBV5-1 with TRBJ2-1, with TRBD2 matching 14 bases. The junction had 15 bases not matched to a gene; V was cut back by 7 bases and J by 9 bases. CDR1 SGHRS and CDR2 YFSETQ come from the germline V gene. This CDR3 spans 17 amino acids. The CDR3 reads CASQEPGLAGAGGEQFF. In DNA form, the CDR3 reads TGCGCCAGCCAGGAACCGGGACTAGCGGGGGCCGGGGGTGAGCAGTTCTTC.